This is a list of T cell receptor beta chains from one sample in a study of immune cell composition in non-small cell lung cancer. This table comes from immunoSEQ multiplex PCR, and its TCRdb copy is limited to in-frame clones, with some not included. Among 11,000 to 15,000 clones listed, roughly 68% were seen once. The source material was lung tumor tissue. All receptors derive from a human donor with non-small cell lung cancer. CDR3s include the opening cysteine and the closing phenylalanine or tryptophan.

TRBJ1-6	TRBV5-6	CASSLFSQGYSPLHF
TRBJ2-2	TRBV4-2	CASSQRGRGRRAGELFF
TRBJ1-4	TRBV5-5	CASSLELGQGIQGEKLFF
TRBJ1-1	TRBV18	CASSRTQTGMNTEAFF
TRBJ2-5	TRBV10-3	CAIGLAGGETQYF
TRBJ2-1	TRBV7-9	CASSLGEWRYNEQFF
TRBJ1-1	TRBV11-1	CASREGPKNTEAFF
TRBJ2-5	TRBV7-2	CASRRTREETQYF
TRBJ1-6	TRBV6-5	CASSWRGQGSPLHF
TRBJ1-2	TRBV6-1	CASSAGDGGYGYTF
TRBJ1-2	TRBV5-1	CASSLTDTNYGYTF
TRBJ2-7	TRBV29-1	CSVAPGQGSYEQYF
TRBJ1-2	TRBV4-1	CASSQGTGDYYGYTF
TRBJ1-3	TRBV7-2	CASSFSTNRAGNTIYF
TRBJ2-7	TRBV4-1	CASSPRQGYEQYF